The 20 T cell receptor beta chains below all came from one sample that was sequenced in a study of early T cells in non-severe SARS-CoV-2 infection. MiXCR, run by TCRdb on the 5' RACE reads, gives a single entry per CDR3 protein. The top ten clones hold 15% of a sample with some 77,000 distinct CDR3 sequences, around 12% of them seen once. The starting material was whole blood, obtained at baseline. These receptors came from an adult who was a healthcare worker with PCR-confirmed SARS-CoV-2 infection or an uninfected control (not recorded which). The donor label of this sample is uncertain.

A few counts support this clonotype. The genes are TRBV7-6 and TRBJ2-7, with D unresolved. Looked up from germline, CDR1 is SGHVS and CDR2 is FNYEAQ. V lost 0 bases to trimming and J lost 2 bases, with 8 bases between them. The CDR3 contains 14 residues. In DNA, the CDR3 is TGTGCCAGCAGCTTAGCACCGAGACCCTACGAGCAGTACTTC. This codes for CASSLAPRPYEQYF.

This clonotype was seen more than once but under ten times. V is TRBV12-3 or TRBV12-4 and J is TRBJ2-7; no reliable D call. This CDR3 is 12 amino acids long. Trimming took off 5 bases at V and 3 bases at J, with 8 bases between the two ends. CDR3 region: CASSMDGYEQYF. In DNA, the CDR3 is TGTGCCAGCAGTATGGACGGCTACGAGCAGTACTTC.

The chain links TRBV5-6 to TRBJ2-3; unclear D gene. Germline-derived CDR1 and CDR2 are SGHDT and YYEEEE. V lost 7 bases and J lost 4, with 13 bases in between. The CDR3 is 13 amino acids. As DNA, the CDR3 is TGTGCCAGCCGAAGGACCGCGGCAGATACGCAGTATTTT. Its protein is CASRRTAADTQYF.

The table lists this clonotype with a few counts. The chain recombines TRBV11-2 with TRBJ1-4; 7 bases fit TRBD1. Germline V lookup: CDR1 SGHAT, CDR2 FQNNGV. V was clipped by 8 bases and J by 7 bases; unmatched bases: 7. This CDR3 has 13 residues. DNA for the CDR3: TGTGCCAGCGAGGGGGCGCGGGGTGAAAAACTGTTTTTT. Amino acid sequence: CASEGARGEKLFF.

This clonotype came up a few times. The chain links TRBV10-1 to TRBJ1-1; no reliable D call. Germline loops: CDR1 WNHNN, CDR2 SYGVQD (reference sequence). With 7 bases removed from V and 6 bases from J, the gap between germline ends came to 15 bases. The CDR3 totals 13 residues. CDR3 DNA: TGCGCCAGCATGGACTCCAACAGCCCTGAAGCTTTCTTT. As protein: CASMDSNSPEAFF.

This clonotype was picked up many times. The chain couples TRBV14 to TRBJ2-3; 13 bases agree with TRBD2. This CDR3 contains 20 residues. V lost 0 bases to trimming and J lost 3 bases; unmatched junction nucleotides: 12. Germline V CDR1 and CDR2: SGHDN, FVKESK. In nucleotides, the CDR3 is TGTGCCAGCAGCCAAGAAGCTTTCCCGGGACTAGCGGGGCCTACAGATACGCAGTATTTT. Amino acids: CASSQEAFPGLAGPTDTQYF.

This clonotype was recorded many times. The chain employs TRBV9 and TRBJ2-3; 9 nucleotides align to TRBD2. The CDR3 is 17 residues long. Germline loops: CDR1 SGDLS, CDR2 YYNGEE. The V and J ends lost 2 bases and 2 bases, in that order; junction bases with no gene match: 9. The CDR3 loop is CASSVLSGGPYTDTQYF. The CDR3, as DNA: TGTGCCAGCAGCGTCTTAAGCGGGGGGCCTTACACAGATACGCAGTATTTT. Complete variable domain (other parts from reference TRBV9 and TRBJ2-3): DSGVTQTPKHLITATGQRVTLRCSPRSGDLSVYWYQQSLDQGLQFLIQYYNGEERAKGNILERFSAQQFPDLHSELNLSSLELGDSALYFCASSVLSGGPYTDTQYFGPGTRLTVL.

This clonotype showed up many times. The CDR3 here is CASTSGFYYGYTF. CDR3 nucleotide sequence: TGTGCCAGCACTTCCGGGTTCTACTATGGCTACACCTTC. This chain joins TRBV7-6 and TRBJ1-2; unclear D gene. Trimming shortened V by 7 bases and J by 3 bases, and 12 bases separated the two germline ends. The CDR3 extends over 13 amino acids. Per germline, CDR1 SGHVS and CDR2 FNYEAQ.

This clonotype was counted between two and nine times. This chain connects TRBV11-3 to TRBJ2-3; D unclear. V dropped 1 base and J dropped 0 bases, with 8 bases sitting between them. CDR1 is SGHNT, CDR2 YENEEA, per germline. This CDR3 has 15 amino acids. CDR3 sequence reads: CASSLVAASTDTQYF. Written as DNA, the CDR3 is TGTGCCAGCAGCTTAGTGGCGGCTAGCACAGATACGCAGTATTTT.

This clonotype was seen more than once but under ten times. This rearrangement joins TRBV20-1 to TRBJ2-2; the D is unclear. Trimming stripped 4 bases from V and 6 bases from J, with 0 bases between. CDR1 DFQATT and CDR2 SNEGSKA come from the germline V gene (reference sequence). The CDR3 totals 9 residues. The CDR3 DNA is TGCAGTGCTACCGGGGAGCTGTTTTTT. Its protein product is CSATGELFF.

This rearrangement joins TRBV2 to TRBJ1-2; TRBD1 agrees at 12 bases. There are 16 residues in the CDR3. The J segment lost 4 bases and the V segment lost 10 bases, leaving 13 bases of the junction unmatched. Germline V gene sequence: CDR1 SNHLY, CDR2 FYNNEI. The CDR3 is CANRGGQGATFYGYTF. Here the CDR3 DNA reads TGTGCCAACAGAGGGGGACAGGGGGCCACCTTCTATGGCTACACCTTC.

At least ten counts were recorded for this clonotype. The V gene is TRBV4-3, the J gene TRBJ1-4, with D possibly being TRBD1 (5 bases). This CDR3 is 19 amino acids long. V dropped 0 bases and J dropped 0 bases, with 17 bases sitting between them. Germline lookup yields CDR1 LGHNA and CDR2 YSLEER. The CDR3 loop reads CASSQDPKATDATNEKLFF. As DNA, the CDR3 is TGCGCCAGCAGCCAAGATCCCAAAGCGACAGACGCAACTAATGAAAAACTGTTTTTT.

This clonotype has a count of ten or more. The chain uses TRBV5-1 and TRBJ2-1; 12 bases are a match to TRBD2. Germline loops: CDR1 SGHRS, CDR2 YFSETQ. The junction had 8 bases not matched to a gene; V was cut back by 3 bases and J by 13 bases. This CDR3 contains 14 residues. The CDR3 nucleotides read TGCGCCAGCAGCTCGATGACTAGCGGGAGTGAACAGTTCTTC. Translated: CASSSMTSGSEQFF.

This clonotype was seen more than once but under ten times. The chain links TRBV15 to TRBJ2-7, with D uncertain. CDR3 length: 14 amino acids. The ends were cut back, 0 bases at V and 5 bases at J, with 11 bases in the middle. CDR1 LNHNV and CDR2 YYDKDF come from the germline V gene (reference sequence). In DNA, the CDR3 is TGTGCCACCAGCAGAGATAGGGCGAGGCACGAGCAGTACTTC. The encoded protein is CATSRDRARHEQYF.

This clonotype has a count of ten or more. The V gene is TRBV5-5, the J gene TRBJ2-7; 12 nucleotides agree with TRBD2. This CDR3 region has 15 residues. Germline loops: CDR1 SGHKS, CDR2 YYEKEE (reference sequence). V shed 4 bases, J shed 4 bases, and the junction held 6 bases outside the gene matches. The CDR3 DNA follows: TGTGCCAGCAGCCCGACTAGCGGGAGTCTATACGAGCAGTACTTC. It specifies CASSPTSGSLYEQYF.

The V gene is TRBV29-1, the J gene TRBJ1-2; a possible D gene is TRBD1 (5 bases). V lost 6 bases and J lost 2, with 13 bases in between. This CDR3 is 13 amino acids long. From germline, CDR1 is SQVTM and CDR2 ANQGSEA. The CDR3 DNA follows: TGCAGCGTGACAGAAGGGGCCAACTATGGCTACACCTTC. Protein sequence: CSVTEGANYGYTF.

The chain is built from TRBV20-1 and TRBJ1-1; tentatively, D is TRBD1 (6 bases). This CDR3 spans 13 amino acids. The germline V and J ends were trimmed by 0 bases and 7 bases, with 12 bases remaining between them. Germline V gene lookup returns CDR1 DFQATT and CDR2 SNEGSKA (reference sequence). CDR3 amino acids: CSAREDRQDEAFF. DNA for the CDR3: TGCAGTGCTAGAGAGGACAGACAGGATGAAGCTTTCTTT.

This chain connects TRBV3-1 to TRBJ2-3; 8 bases fit TRBD2. The CDR3 sequence is 15 residues long. Germline CDR1 reads LGHDT; CDR2 reads YNNKEL (reference sequence). V lost 0 bases and J lost 10; bases outside the gene matches: 9. The CDR3 coding sequence is TGTGCCAGCAGCCAAGATCTACTAGCGGAAGAGGCGCAGTATTTT. Translation: CASSQDLLAEEAQYF.

This clonotype was seen many times. The chain employs TRBV18 and TRBJ2-2; D is unclear. The V end lost 6 bases, the J end lost 3 bases, and 11 bases lay between the germline ends. This CDR3 region has 14 residues. The germline CDR1 and CDR2 sequences are KGHSH and LQKENI. CDR3 amino acids: CASSPDGHTGELFF. The DNA for the CDR3 is TGTGCCAGCTCTCCCGACGGACACACCGGGGAGCTGTTTTTT.

This clonotype was seen once. V is TRBV7-2 and J is TRBJ2-1; 7 nucleotides align to TRBD2. The CDR3 extends over 15 amino acids. The ends lost 7 bases at V and 1 base at J; junction bases unmatched: 7. CDR1 and CDR2 (germline): SGHTA, FQGNSA. The CDR3 loop reads CASTPPGGSYNEQFF. The CDR3 DNA is TGTGCCAGCACGCCCCCCGGGGGGTCCTACAATGAGCAGTTCTTC.